Sequencing of this TCR beta chain was carried out in a study of cytomegalovirus exposure and HLA in healthy donors (dated by TCRdb to 2016 to 2017). Looking at the study overall: According to an earlier analysis of several hundred of the donors, 200 million or so T cells yielded roughly 110 million unique TCR beta sequences and approximately 300 Gb of sequence data. The number of typed donors differed by locus: about 620-640 for A, B, C, DRB1 and DQB1; 522 for DQA1; approximately 610 for DPA1; and roughly 470 for DPB1. Among the 398 genotyped donors, about 83% belonged to the genetic ancestry cluster associated with self-reported Caucasian donors. Both class I and class II loci were covered by HLA typing, at four-digit resolution. In an earlier analysis of a few hundred of the donors, high-throughput TCR beta sequencing was used to judge whether each TCR beta V gene segment behaved as functional or pseudogenic. All discovery cohort repertoires had been generated on a single sequencing platform. The study used immunosequencing to profile the T cell repertoires of hundreds of subjects and linked those repertoires to cytomegalovirus serostatus. A later analysis re-analyzed previously published TCR beta repertoires from approximately 700 donors and added high-resolution HLA genotyping to study TCR occurrence patterns. About five DR-DQ haplotypes were treated as single units for association and clustering because of strong linkage in the cohort. High-throughput TCR immunosequencing, statistical association of individual TCRs with disease status, and machine learning were combined to predict cytomegalovirus infection status. Besides the first cohort of approximately 710 subjects, a separate validation cohort made up of over a hundred different subjects was used. An early release that covered around 590 HLA-typed donors contained about 290 gigabases of sequencing data and 75 million to 100 million unique TCR sequences. Alongside the repertoire data, information on donor age, sex, ethnicity and CMV serostatus was compiled. A later genetic analysis took genome-wide SNP genotypes for 398 of the 666 donors and used that subset as a discovery cohort. The study aimed to test whether cataloging public T cell receptors could reveal signatures of past pathogen exposure. Across 398 genotyped donors of the cohort, an average of about 240,000 unique TCR beta nucleotide sequences per donor were sequenced, and 15% to 20% of those sequences were non-productive. In the later analysis, no new phenotypic data were used to find candidate immune exposures; instead, reliance was placed on TCR beta sequences and their occurrence across donors.

The CDR3, from cysteine to phenylalanine, totals 15 residues. The CDR3 DNA has 45 bases and is translated from base 1. Via the germline V gene, CDR1 is SGHRS and CDR2 YFSETQ. V is cut by 0 bases and J by 2 bases, and the space between the germline ends is 10 bases. Overall study results and their limits: Correlated functional status among segregating V segments might reflect linkage disequilibrium, but an unknown experimental factor could not be ruled out. Several of the top co-occurrence clusters appeared to be linked to parvovirus B19, influenza, CMV and Epstein-Barr virus, according to a later analysis. The earlier analysis of about 600 of the donors excluded roughly 16 rarely observed V segments, including chromosome 9 orphons, because counts were too low. The sequencing pipeline was judged likely to have produced a cluster of highly shared sequence variants as a technical artifact. In vitro tests confirmed that a few of the cytomegalovirus-associated TCR beta chains recognize cytomegalovirus antigens. Most TCR sequences were seen in very few donors, while some public TCRs were found in many individuals. Specific HLA alleles were associated with 15,000 to 20,000 TCR beta sequences at a false discovery rate of 0.05 in a later analysis. A further reported finding was that TCR beta sequences accurately predicted the HLA-A and HLA-B alleles for most subjects in the first cohort. In a later analysis, the rate of TCR association differed among HLA loci, with DRB1 alleles having the most associated TCRs and HLA-C alleles having the fewest. Immune exposure information for the cohort was limited to CMV serostatus. In a later genetic analysis, fewer N-insertions in productive TCRs were reported among donors in an Asian-associated ancestry cluster than the roughly 640-donor mean. The classifier was reported to diagnose cytomegalovirus status with high specificity and sensitivity in both the original cohort and the validation cohort. Because some donors lacked HLA typing at each locus, the association tests relied only on the typed subset. A later analysis found that most CMV-associated TCR beta chains appeared HLA-restricted, with HLA associations seemingly driven largely by CMV exposure. Broadly in line with IMGT annotations, most TCR beta V segments showed up in productive rearrangements about 87% or about 30% of the time in an earlier analysis of several hundred of the donors. Strong co-occurrence of HLA alleles, especially DR and DQ, made assigning TCR associations to individual alleles difficult. The study listed over 150 TCR beta chains as associated with cytomegalovirus. The 87-base-pair reads could not distinguish some IMGT-functional V segments, including TRBV6-2 and TRBV6-3, so those segments were excluded. V-gene and J-gene trimming of TCR beta chains was associated with a missense DCLRE1C variant in a later genetic analysis, and the association was replicated in an independent cohort. The cohort was sequenced for TCR beta chains only, and without alpha or paired-chain data the features that could be detected were limited. In a later analysis, HLA-associated TCR beta chains were found to be more clonally expanded and to have lower generation probabilities than equally common non-associated chains. According to the authors, the approach could potentially be generalized to other disease states and immunological phenotypes. The presence/absence analyses assumed that sequencing depth was roughly uniform across donors, and that assumption may not be true.

The cohort comprised around 690 healthy bone marrow donors. At the time of sampling, every cohort member was nominally healthy, though immune exposures that went unrecorded were likely present. CMV serostatus was recorded as positive for about 300 and negative for about half of the 666 cohort members, whereas no CMV serostatus was recorded for the donor in question. A peripheral blood sample was collected from each donor, and TCR beta sequencing was performed on peripheral blood mononuclear cells. Genomic DNA was extracted from the blood cell samples with the Qiagen DNeasy Blood Extraction Kit. Points on this clone: Its antigen remains unidentified. The input lacks base qualities; no much larger clone sits a single base away.

The library was made by the immunoSEQ multiplex PCR assay. A mixture of 60 forward primers for TCR Vbeta segments and 13 reverse primers for TCR Jbeta segments was used in the multiplex PCR. Amplification of the CDR3 region of rearranged TCR beta genes was performed with a multiplex PCR assay on genomic DNA. The amplified TCR beta libraries were sequenced on the Illumina HiSeq System as 87-base-pair reads. The authors processed their data as follows. Across the 670 or so repertoires, a later analysis counted 60 million to 90 million unique TCR beta chains, around 11 million of which were shared by at least two donors. Raw reads were error-corrected and collapsed into unique sequences with a nearest-neighbor algorithm that merged closely related sequences to remove PCR and sequencing errors. CDR3 sequences were aligned to IMGT reference sequences to assign V, D and J gene segments. For a sequence to be retained, a match of at least six nucleotides to both a V gene segment and a J gene segment was required. Rearrangements were called productive when the CDR3 lacked stop codons and stayed in frame with V and J; all others were non-productive. Following IMGT convention, CDR3 was defined as the stretch from the second conserved V-encoded cysteine up to the conserved J-encoded phenylalanine. The earlier analysis of about 610 of the donors excluded sequences that lacked an unambiguous match to a single V gene segment. An earlier analysis of 500 to 700 of the donors classified V segments as functional when productive rearrangements were above 56.7% and as segregating when the standard deviation between donors was above 5%. A statistical classification framework was built for diagnosing cytomegalovirus status from the catalog of TCR beta chain sequences. In a later analysis, TCR nucleotide sequences were compared against IMGT/GENE-DB human TR gene sequences so that V and J genes could be assigned. A later analysis assigned CDR3 sequences and most-parsimonious VDJ recombination scenarios with the TCRdist pipeline. In a later analysis, each TCR beta chain was defined by its CDR3 amino acid sequence together with its V-gene family, and reads lacking a unique V-gene family were excluded. As a way to deal with suspected cross-contamination and a sequencing artifact, a later analysis dropped 450 to 600 nucleotide sequences that were highly shared and had low generation probability. A later analysis calculated a clonal expansion index for each public chain from normalized within-repertoire ranks of inferred template counts. In a later analysis, generation probabilities were computed using a VDJ recombination model fitted to out-of-frame rearrangements, and the results were checked against IGoR. A later analysis scored TCR-TCR, TCR-HLA and TCR-CMV co-occurrence with hypergeometric tests, applying a repertoire-size bias correction to TCR pairs. In a later analysis, false discovery rates were estimated by permuting HLA or CMV assignments 20 times. A later analysis grouped co-occurring TCRs with DBSCAN, adding TCRdist sequence similarity when clustering within HLA-allele-positive subsets. Co-occurrence clustering excluded repertoires with fewer than 30,000 or more than 120,000 public chains, plus five with anomalous nucleotide sharing. Imported from immuneACCESS, the table was reduced by TCRdb to in-frame sequences with V and J called. These copies leave out some clones; in studies compared against another copy, an unresolved V gene accounts for under half, and the cause of the remainder is not known. V and J calls and clone size come straight from that table; D and trimming were deduced from the DNA. This sample gives 210,000 or so clones in total; roughly 84% of them show up just once. Together, the top ten hold about 1.2% of the sample.

This sequence originates from a human donor in good health. In this chain, TRBV5-1 is recombined with TRBJ2-3; D gene: possibly TRBD2, on 5 matching bases. The sequencing input was PBMCs. The DNA sequence is TGCGCCAGCAGCTTGGCCCCTGACTACACAGATACGCAGTATTTT. Its translation is CASSLAPDYTDTQYF.